Listed below are T cell receptor beta chains from one sample, sequenced in a study of shared clonotypes between healthy human individuals. Sequenced by immunoSEQ multiplex PCR; TCRdb stores in-frame clones only, minus some. The table has some 1.5 million clones, approximately 97% seen once. Sequenced input: naive CD4+ T cells sorted from blood. All receptors come from a man under 40 in good health. CDR3s include the opening cysteine and the closing phenylalanine or tryptophan. The D gene is left open where the match is weak. Only part of the rows carry a size: once, few, many, or a class if the clone is expanded.

TRBV18,.,.,TRBJ2-3,13,CASSPINTDTQYF,TGTGCCAGCTCACCAATTAACACAGATACGCAGTATTTT
TRBV9,.,.,TRBJ2-3,16,CASSEYPLRVTDTQYF,TGTGCCAGCAGCGAGTACCCCCTGCGGGTCACAGATACGCAGTATTTT
TRBV2,TRBD2,.,TRBJ2-5,15,CASSGTSGNQETQYF,TGTGCCAGCAGCGGGACTAGCGGGAACCAAGAGACCCAGTACTTC
TRBV4-1,TRBD1,.,TRBJ2-7,17,CASSQDKGQGGVSEQYF,TGCGCCAGCAGCCAAGATAAGGGACAGGGTGGCGTTTCCGAGCAGTACTTC
TRBV5-6,TRBD1,.,TRBJ2-7,16,CASSLGPPAGGYEQYF,TGTGCCAGCAGCTTGGGGCCTCCGGCAGGGGGTTACGAGCAGTACTTC
TRBV19,.,.,TRBJ2-2,11,CASSMAGELFF,TGTGCCAGTAGTATGGCCGGGGAGCTGTTTTTT
TRBV6-1,.,.,TRBJ1-5,15,CASSDLRYGNQPQHF,TGTGCCAGCAGTGATTTAAGGTATGGCAATCAGCCCCAGCATTTT
TRBV6-4,TRBD2,.,TRBJ2-1,15,CASSDWGTSYNEQFF,TGTGCCAGCAGTGACTGGGGGACTAGCTACAATGAGCAGTTCTTC
TRBV25-1,.,.,TRBJ1-5,14,CASSAGPNNQPQHF,TGTGCCAGCAGTGCGGGACCAAATAATCAGCCCCAGCATTTT
TRBV28,.,few,TRBJ1-2,12,CASREANYGYTF,TGTGCCAGCAGGGAAGCTAACTATGGCTACACCTTC
TRBV9,.,.,TRBJ2-7,14,CASSVATGTYEQYF,TGTGCCAGCAGCGTAGCTACTGGGACCTACGAGCAGTACTTC
TRBV9,TRBD2,.,TRBJ2-1,17,CASSFDRTSGMYNEQFF,TGTGCCAGCAGCTTCGACCGGACTAGCGGAATGTACAATGAGCAGTTCTTC
TRBV19,TRBD1,.,TRBJ1-1,13,CASRIGGLTEAFF,TGTGCCAGTAGGATAGGGGGCCTCACTGAAGCTTTCTTT
TRBV7-2,.,.,TRBJ2-7,14,CASSIDRVRGEQYF,TGTGCCAGCAGTATCGACCGGGTGCGGGGAGAGCAGTACTTC
TRBV28,.,.,TRBJ1-1,15,CASSFGLGLNTEAFF,TGTGCCAGCAGTTTCGGTCTGGGGCTGAACACTGAAGCTTTCTTT
TRBV28,.,.,TRBJ1-5,13,CASSLPGGQPQHF,TGTGCCAGCAGTTTACCGGGAGGGCAGCCCCAGCATTTT
TRBV27,TRBD1,.,TRBJ1-2,14,CASSRGQGTYGYTF,TGTGCCAGCAGTCGAGGACAGGGAACCTATGGCTACACCTTC
TRBV5-1,.,.,TRBJ2-3,14,CASSLGGVADTQYF,TGCGCCAGCAGCTTGGGAGGGGTTGCAGATACGCAGTATTTT
TRBV6-5,.,.,TRBJ2-7,13,CASSFPGVEEQYF,TGTGCCAGCAGTTTCCCAGGGGTTGAAGAGCAGTACTTC
TRBV7-9,.,.,TRBJ2-1,11,CASSYYNEQFF,TGTGCCAGCAGCTATTACAATGAGCAGTTCTTC
TRBV5-1,TRBD1,.,TRBJ2-7,13,CASSEQTGDEQYF,TGCGCCAGCAGCGAGCAGACAGGGGACGAGCAGTACTTC
TRBV29-1,.,.,TRBJ2-3,13,CSAPPDSTDTQYF,TGCAGCGCACCGCCGGACAGCACAGATACGCAGTATTTT
TRBV25-1,TRBD1,once,TRBJ2-2,16,CASSGVQGARSGELFF,TGTGCCAGCAGTGGGGTCCAGGGGGCGAGGTCCGGGGAGCTGTTTTTT
TRBV15,.,.,TRBJ2-7,18,CATSRDPPLGGLSYEQYF,TGTGCCACCAGCAGAGATCCACCCCTAGGGGGGCTCTCCTACGAGCAGTACTTC
TRBV28,.,.,TRBJ1-5,16,CASSLGPVTANQPQHF,TGTGCCAGCAGTTTGGGGCCGGTTACAGCAAATCAGCCCCAGCATTTT
TRBV7-8,.,.,TRBJ1-1,15,CASSLAGSWDTEAFF,TGTGCCAGCAGCTTAGCTGGGTCCTGGGACACTGAAGCTTTCTTT
TRBV18,TRBD1,.,TRBJ1-2,15,CASSPLQGADYGYTF,TGTGCCAGCTCACCACTCCAGGGGGCTGACTATGGCTACACCTTC
TRBV5-1,.,.,TRBJ2-7,13,CASSLYRAGEQYF,TGCGCCAGCAGCTTGTACAGGGCTGGCGAGCAGTACTTC
TRBV11-3,.,.,TRBJ2-1,15,CASSRTTRGYNEQFF,TGTGCCAGCAGCCGCACGACGCGGGGATACAATGAGCAGTTCTTC
TRBV28,.,.,TRBJ1-4,15,CASSFMDRPNEKLFF,TGTGCCAGCAGTTTTATGGACAGACCTAACGAAAAACTGTTTTTT
TRBV28,TRBD1,once,TRBJ2-4,15,CASSEHRGIKNIQYF,TGTGCCAGCAGCGAACACAGGGGGATCAAAAACATTCAGTACTTC
TRBV19,.,.,TRBJ2-5,14,CASSISRVRETQYF,TGTGCCAGTAGTATCTCCCGGGTCCGGGAGACCCAGTACTTC
TRBV27,TRBD1,.,TRBJ2-7,15,CASSPRTGRTYEQYF,TGTGCCAGCAGTCCCAGGACAGGGAGGACCTACGAGCAGTACTTC
TRBV5-1,.,.,TRBJ2-5,14,CASSPRMRQETQYF,TGCGCCAGCAGCCCGCGAATGCGCCAAGAGACCCAGTACTTC
TRBV15,.,once,TRBJ2-7,15,CATSKDTGDTYEQYF,TGTGCCACCAGCAAAGACACCGGGGACACCTACGAGCAGTACTTC
TRBV5-4,TRBD1,few,TRBJ2-7,15,CASSLPGTGGGEQYF,TGTGCCAGCAGCTTACCCGGGACAGGGGGAGGGGAGCAGTACTTC
TRBV5-1,TRBD1,once,TRBJ2-2,15,CASSTDRGNTGELFF,TGCGCCAGCAGCACCGACAGGGGGAACACCGGGGAGCTGTTTTTT
TRBV18,.,.,TRBJ2-1,14,CASSPPSISTEQFF,TGTGCCAGCTCACCACCGTCTATATCAACGGAGCAGTTCTTC
TRBV4-1,.,.,TRBJ2-5,16,CASSQDFSEGWETQYF,TGCGCCAGCAGCCAAGATTTTTCGGAGGGCTGGGAGACCCAGTACTTC
TRBV5-1,.,.,TRBJ2-2,15,CASSFSSSTTGELFF,TGCGCCAGCAGCTTCTCTTCCTCGACCACCGGGGAGCTGTTTTTT
TRBV29-1,.,.,TRBJ1-3,14,CSASPRSSGNTIYF,TGCAGCGCCTCACCACGGAGCTCTGGAAACACCATATATTTT
TRBV18,TRBD1,.,TRBJ1-2,18,CASSPSSGQGVNNYGYTF,TGTGCCAGCTCACCAAGCAGCGGCCAGGGGGTAAACAACTATGGCTACACCTTC
TRBV5-1,.,.,TRBJ1-2,13,CASSLRRGGGYTF,TGCGCCAGCAGCTTGCGGAGGGGCGGCGGCTACACCTTC
TRBV27,TRBD2,.,TRBJ2-1,16,CASSLTPTSGYNEQFF,TGTGCCAGCAGTTTAACACCGACTAGCGGCTACAATGAGCAGTTCTTC
TRBV21-1,.,.,TRBJ2-5,17,CASSNLDPLGARETQYF,TGTGCCAGCAGCAACCTGGACCCTTTGGGGGCCAGAGAGACCCAGTACTTC